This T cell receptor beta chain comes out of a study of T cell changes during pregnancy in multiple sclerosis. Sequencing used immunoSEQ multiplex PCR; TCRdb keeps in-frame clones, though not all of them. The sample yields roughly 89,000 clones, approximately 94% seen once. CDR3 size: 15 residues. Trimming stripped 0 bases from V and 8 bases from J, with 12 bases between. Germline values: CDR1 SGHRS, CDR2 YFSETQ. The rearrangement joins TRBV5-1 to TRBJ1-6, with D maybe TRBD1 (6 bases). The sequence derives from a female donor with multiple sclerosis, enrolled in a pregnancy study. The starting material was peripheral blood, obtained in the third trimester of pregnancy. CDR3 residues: CASSLEVGGDSPLHF. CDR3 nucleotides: TGCGCCAGCAGCTTGGAGGTAGGGGGGGATTCACCCCTCCACTTT.